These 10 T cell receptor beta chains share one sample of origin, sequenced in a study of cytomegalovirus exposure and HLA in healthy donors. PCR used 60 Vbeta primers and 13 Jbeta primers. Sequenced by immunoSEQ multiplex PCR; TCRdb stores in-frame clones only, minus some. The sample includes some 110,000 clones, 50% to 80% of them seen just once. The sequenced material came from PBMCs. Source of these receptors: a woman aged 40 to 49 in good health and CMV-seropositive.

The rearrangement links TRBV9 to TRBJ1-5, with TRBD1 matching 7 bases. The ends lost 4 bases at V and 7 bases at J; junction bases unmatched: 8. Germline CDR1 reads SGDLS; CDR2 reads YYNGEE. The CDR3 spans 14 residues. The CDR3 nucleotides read TGTGCCAGCAGCCCAGGCGGAGGGGGCCAGCCCCAGCATTTT. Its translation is CASSPGGGGQPQHF.

The CDR3 DNA is TGTGCCAGTAACGCAGGAGGTGAGACCCAGTACTTC. It codes for CASNAGGETQYF. The gene calls are TRBV19 and TRBJ2-5; D might be TRBD2 (5 bases). The CDR3 totals 12 residues. V was pared by 7 bases and J by 5 bases, with 11 bases between. Germline V lookup: CDR1 LNHDA, CDR2 SQIVND (reference sequence).

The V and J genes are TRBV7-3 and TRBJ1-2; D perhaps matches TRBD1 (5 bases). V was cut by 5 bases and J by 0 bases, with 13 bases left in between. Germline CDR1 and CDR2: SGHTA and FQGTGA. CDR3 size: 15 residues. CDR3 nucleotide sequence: TGTGCCAGCAGCGAAGGGGTCGGAGCTAACTATGGCTACACCTTC. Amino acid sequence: CASSEGVGANYGYTF.

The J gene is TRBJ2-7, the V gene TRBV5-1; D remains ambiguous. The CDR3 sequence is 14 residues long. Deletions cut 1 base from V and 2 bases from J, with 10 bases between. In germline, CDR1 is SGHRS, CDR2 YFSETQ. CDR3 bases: TGCGCCAGCAGCTTGAATCCACTCACCTACGAGCAGTACTTC. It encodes CASSLNPLTYEQYF. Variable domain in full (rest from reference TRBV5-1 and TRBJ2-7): KAGVTQTPRYLIKTRGQQVTLSCSPISGHRSVSWYQQTPGQGLQFLFEYFSETQRNKGNFPGRFSGRQFSNSRSEMNVSTLELGDSALYLCASSLNPLTYEQYFGPGTRLTVT.

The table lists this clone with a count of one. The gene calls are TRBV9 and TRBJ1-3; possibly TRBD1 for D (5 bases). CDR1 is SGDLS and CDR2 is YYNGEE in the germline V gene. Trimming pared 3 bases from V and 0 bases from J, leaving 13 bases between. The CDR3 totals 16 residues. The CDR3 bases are TGTGCCAGCAGCGCCACAGGTGTCCCCTCTGGAAACACCATATATTTT. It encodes CASSATGVPSGNTIYF. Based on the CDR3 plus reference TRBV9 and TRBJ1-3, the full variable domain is DSGVTQTPKHLITATGQRVTLRCSPRSGDLSVYWYQQSLDQGLQFLIQYYNGEERAKGNILERFSAQQFPDLHSELNLSSLELGDSALYFCASSATGVPSGNTIYFGEGSWLTVV.

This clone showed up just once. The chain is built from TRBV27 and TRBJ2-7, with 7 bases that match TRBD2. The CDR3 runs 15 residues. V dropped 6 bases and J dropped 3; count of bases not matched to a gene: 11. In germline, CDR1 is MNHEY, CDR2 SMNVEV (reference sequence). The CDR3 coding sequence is TGTGCCAGCAGGGGAGGGGTAGGATTTTACTACGAGCAGTACTTC. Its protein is CASRGGVGFYYEQYF.

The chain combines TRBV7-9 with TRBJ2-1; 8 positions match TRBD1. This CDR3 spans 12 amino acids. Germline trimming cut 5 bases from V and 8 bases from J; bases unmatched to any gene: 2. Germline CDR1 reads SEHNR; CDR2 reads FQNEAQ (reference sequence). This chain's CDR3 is CASSKDRDEQFF. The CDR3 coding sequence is TGTGCCAGCAGCAAGGACAGGGATGAGCAGTTCTTC. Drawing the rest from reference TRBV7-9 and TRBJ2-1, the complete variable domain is DTGVSQNPRHKITKRGQNVTFRCDPISEHNRLYWYRQTLGQGPEFLTYFQNEAQLEKSRLLSDRFSAERPKGSFSTLEIQRTEQGDSAMYLCASSKDRDEQFFGPGTRLTVL.

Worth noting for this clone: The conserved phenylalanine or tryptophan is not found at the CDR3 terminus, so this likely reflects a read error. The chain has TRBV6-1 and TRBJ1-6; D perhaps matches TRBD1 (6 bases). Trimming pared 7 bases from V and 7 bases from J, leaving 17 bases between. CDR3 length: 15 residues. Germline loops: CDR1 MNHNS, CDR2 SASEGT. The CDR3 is CASISGQKNNSPLHL. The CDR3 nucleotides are TGTGCCAGCATTTCGGGACAAAAGAACAATTCACCCCTCCACCTT.

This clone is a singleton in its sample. The CDR3 nucleotides are TGCAGCGTGGGACTAGCGGGAGGGCCTTCCGGGGAGCTGTTTTTT. As protein: CSVGLAGGPSGELFF. V usage is TRBV29-1 and J usage is TRBJ2-2; TRBD2 matches 16 bases. The CDR3 spans 15 residues. V was pared by 6 bases and J by 6 bases, with 4 bases of the junction left unmatched. CDR1 is SQVTM, CDR2 ANQGSEA, per germline.

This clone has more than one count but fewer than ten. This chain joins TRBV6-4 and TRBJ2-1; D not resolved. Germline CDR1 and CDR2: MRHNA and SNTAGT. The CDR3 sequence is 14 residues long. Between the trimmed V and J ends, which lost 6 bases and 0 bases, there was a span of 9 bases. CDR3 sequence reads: CASSARPSYNEQFF. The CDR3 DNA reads TGTGCCAGCAGCGCGCGGCCCTCCTACAATGAGCAGTTCTTC.